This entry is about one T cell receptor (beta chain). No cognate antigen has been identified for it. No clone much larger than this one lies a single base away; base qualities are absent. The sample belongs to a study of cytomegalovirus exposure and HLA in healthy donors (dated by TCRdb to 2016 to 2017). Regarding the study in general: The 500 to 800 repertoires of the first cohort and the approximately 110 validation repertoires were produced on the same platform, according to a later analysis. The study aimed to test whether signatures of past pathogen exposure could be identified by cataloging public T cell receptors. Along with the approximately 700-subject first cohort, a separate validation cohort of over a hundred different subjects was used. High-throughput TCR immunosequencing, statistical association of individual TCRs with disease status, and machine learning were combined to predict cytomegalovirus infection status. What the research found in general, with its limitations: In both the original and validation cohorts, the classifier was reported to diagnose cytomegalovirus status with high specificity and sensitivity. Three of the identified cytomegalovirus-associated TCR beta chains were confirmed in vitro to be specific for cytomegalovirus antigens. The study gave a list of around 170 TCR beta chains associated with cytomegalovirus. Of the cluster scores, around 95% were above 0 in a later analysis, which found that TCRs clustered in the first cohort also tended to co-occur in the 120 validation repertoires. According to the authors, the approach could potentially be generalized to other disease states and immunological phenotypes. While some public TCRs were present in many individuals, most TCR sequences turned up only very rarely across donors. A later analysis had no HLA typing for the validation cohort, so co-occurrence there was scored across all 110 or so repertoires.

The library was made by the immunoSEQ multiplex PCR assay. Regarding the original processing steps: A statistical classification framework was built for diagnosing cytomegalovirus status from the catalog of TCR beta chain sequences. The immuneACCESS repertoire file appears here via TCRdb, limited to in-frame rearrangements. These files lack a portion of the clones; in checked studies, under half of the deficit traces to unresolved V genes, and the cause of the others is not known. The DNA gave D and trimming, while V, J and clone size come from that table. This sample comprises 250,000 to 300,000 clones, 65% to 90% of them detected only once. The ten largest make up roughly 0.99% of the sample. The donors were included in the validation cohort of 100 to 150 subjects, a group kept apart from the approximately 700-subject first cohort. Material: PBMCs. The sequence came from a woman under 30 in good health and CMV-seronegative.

The DNA sequence is given as TGTGCCAGCAGCTTGGATATAGCGGAACCCTACGAGCAGTACTTC. The encoded protein is CASSLDIAEPYEQYF. The rearrangement joined TRBV5-6 to TRBJ2-7; the D segment could be TRBD2, given 6 matching bases. V and J lose 0 bases and 2 bases, and a span of 12 bases separates them. CDR1 and CDR2, looked up from the germline V gene, are SGHDT and YYEEEE. The CDR3 has 15 amino acids, counting the end cysteine and phenylalanine. Only CDR3 DNA is held: 45 bases, read in frame from base 1. With all but the CDR3 taken from the reference TRBV5-6 and TRBJ2-7 genes, the full variable domain is: DAGVTQSPTHLIKTRGQQVTLRCSPKSGHDTVSWYQQALGQGPQFIFQYYEEEERQRGNFPDRFSGHQFPNYSSELNVNALLLGDSALYLCASSLDIAEPYEQYFGPGTRLTVT.